What follows are 31 T cell receptor beta chains derived from one specimen sequenced in a study of T-cell memory formation after mild COVID-19. TCRdb passed the 5' RACE reads through MiXCR, listing each CDR3 protein once. The data hold some 300,000 distinct CDR3 sequences, with 20% to 25% observed a single time. The specimen was PBMCs or a T cell subset sorted from them (not recorded which). The receptor set was obtained from a man younger than 30 who had mild COVID-19 (a few samples of this study predate the infection). Cell type and time point are not known.

The CDR3: CASSLVGGRQTQYF. In DNA form, the CDR3 reads TGTGCCAGCAGTTTAGTCGGGGGTAGGCAGACCCAGTACTTC. The chain links TRBV28 to TRBJ2-5; tentative D call: TRBD2 (6 bases). Trimming took off 2 bases at V and 6 bases at J, with 13 bases between the two ends. This CDR3 is 14 amino acids long. The germline V gene encodes CDR1 MDHEN and CDR2 SYDVKM. The variable domain in full, completed from reference TRBV28 and TRBJ2-5, reads DVKVTQSSRYLVKRTGEKVFLECVQDMDHENMFWYRQDPGLGLRLIYFSYDVKMKEKGDIPEGYSVSREKKERFSLILESASTNQTSMYLCASSLVGGRQTQYFGPGTRLLVL.

This clonotype turned up a few times. V is TRBV29-1 and J is TRBJ2-7, with unresolved D. The germline gives CDR1 SQVTM, CDR2 ANQGSEA. V dropped 3 bases and J dropped 2 bases, with 11 bases sitting between them. CDR3 size: 13 residues. The CDR3 DNA sequence: TGCAGCGTTGACGCGGAGAACCCCTACGAGCAGTACTTC. It specifies CSVDAENPYEQYF.

The chain combines TRBV20-1 with TRBJ1-4; D not certain. V dropped 0 bases and J dropped 2 bases, with 10 bases sitting between them. CDR3 size: 15 residues. Per germline, CDR1 DFQATT and CDR2 SNEGSKA (reference sequence). The CDR3 spells CSARELRGTNEKLFF. CDR3 in DNA: TGCAGTGCTAGAGAACTCCGAGGTACTAATGAAAAACTGTTTTTT.

V is TRBV5-1 and J is TRBJ1-1; D is possibly TRBD1 (5 bases). The germline V gene has CDR1 SGHRS and CDR2 YFSETQ. The CDR3 runs 13 residues. The V gene lost 5 bases and the J gene lost 4 bases, with 12 bases spanning the gap. CDR3 coding DNA: TGCGCCAGCAGGCCCGTGGGGGGCACTGAAGCTTTCTTT. Translating it yields CASRPVGGTEAFF.

This clonotype has more than one count but fewer than ten. The chain is built from TRBV12-3 or TRBV12-4 and TRBJ2-7; 8 bases agree with TRBD2. There are 15 residues in the CDR3. With 6 bases clipped from V and 1 base from J, the junction kept 8 bases outside the gene matches. The CDR3 sequence is CASSPSRGVSYEQYF. The CDR3 DNA reads TGTGCCAGCAGCCCCTCGCGGGGGGTGTCCTACGAGCAGTACTTC.

This clonotype was seen only once. The chain links TRBV2 to TRBJ1-1; 11 positions agree with TRBD1. V shed 1 base, J shed 3 bases, and the junction held 1 base outside the gene matches. The germline V gene encodes CDR1 SNHLY and CDR2 FYNNEI. This CDR3 region has 15 residues. DNA of the CDR3: TGTGCCAGCAGTGAAGGGACAGGGGGCTACACTGAAGCTTTCTTT. It yields the protein CASSEGTGGYTEAFF.

This clonotype was seen only a few times. The gene calls are TRBV7-3 and TRBJ2-3; perhaps D is TRBD1 or TRBD2 (5 bases each). The germline V and J ends were trimmed by 6 bases and 2 bases, with 9 bases remaining between them. CDR3 length: 13 residues. Germline V lookup: CDR1 SGHTA, CDR2 FQGTGA. This CDR3 is CASSRDHTDTQYF. For the CDR3, the DNA is TGTGCCAGCAGTCGGGACCACACAGATACGCAGTATTTT. Variable domain in full (rest from reference TRBV7-3 and TRBJ2-3): GAGVSQTPSNKVTEKGKYVELRCDPISGHTALYWYRQSLGQGPEFLIYFQGTGAADDSGLPNDRFFAVRPEGSVSTLKIQRTERGDSAVYLCASSRDHTDTQYFGPGTRLTVL.

This clonotype was detected a few times. The rearrangement uses TRBV7-9 and TRBJ1-1; TRBD1 is a possible D gene (6 bases). The V and J ends lost 6 bases and 7 bases respectively, with 12 bases between them. Germline V gene lookup returns CDR1 SEHNR and CDR2 FQNEAQ (reference sequence). This CDR3 region has 12 residues. CDR3 residues: CASSPQGLEAFF. The DNA for the CDR3 is TGTGCCAGCAGTCCACAGGGACTTGAAGCTTTCTTT.

This clonotype was recorded a few times. This chain uses TRBV12-3 or TRBV12-4 with TRBJ1-2; TRBD1 matches at 9 bases. V lost 6 bases and J lost 8; bases outside the gene matches: 7. The CDR3 is 13 residues long. CDR3 bases: TGTGCCAGCAGGCCGGGACAGGGATCGGGCTACACCTTC. It encodes CASRPGQGSGYTF.

The chain carries TRBV20-1 and TRBJ2-3; 7 bases agree with TRBD2. After removal of 3 bases from V and 3 bases from J, the junction contained 9 bases not matched to a gene. This CDR3 has 15 amino acids. Germline V gene data show CDR1 as DFQATT and CDR2 as SNEGSKA (reference sequence). The CDR3 region is CSASPVSSGTDTQYF. The CDR3 DNA is TGCAGTGCTAGTCCAGTGTCTAGCGGAACAGATACGCAGTATTTT.

This clonotype has at least ten counts. The J gene is TRBJ2-3, the V gene TRBV6-5; no definite D call. Germline assignment: CDR1 MNHEY and CDR2 SVGAGI. V was trimmed by 4 bases and J by 6 bases, leaving 5 bases between them. The CDR3 loop spans 11 amino acids. The CDR3 DNA is TGTGCCAGCAGTTCGTCGGATACGCAGTATTTT. Its translation: CASSSSDTQYF.

This clonotype has only a few counts. The chain recombines TRBV5-1 with TRBJ2-5; TRBD1 might be the D (6 bases). Germline assignment: CDR1 SGHRS and CDR2 YFSETQ. This CDR3 has 16 residues. The V end lost 0 bases, the J end lost 4 bases, and 16 bases lay between the germline ends. The CDR3 protein is CASSLANMGRGETQYF. For the CDR3, the DNA is TGCGCCAGCAGCTTGGCCAATATGGGCAGGGGAGAGACCCAGTACTTC.

The chain recombines TRBV7-7 with TRBJ1-1; D is perhaps TRBD1 (5 bases). V was pared by 8 bases and J by 0 bases, with 13 bases between. The CDR3 length is 14 residues. CDR1 SSHAT and CDR2 FNYEAQ come from the germline V gene (reference sequence). The DNA of the CDR3 is TGTGCCAGCTGGGGGGAATGGATGAACACTGAAGCTTTCTTT. This gives the protein CASWGEWMNTEAFF.

V usage is TRBV7-8 and J usage is TRBJ1-5; 7 nucleotides agree with TRBD1. Looked up from germline, CDR1 is SGHVS and CDR2 is FQNEAQ. CDR3 length: 14 residues. V gave up 1 base and J gave up 6 bases; unmatched junction bases: 3. CDR3 bases: TGTGCCAGCAGCTTAGTCAGGGGGACTCAGCCCCAGCATTTT. As protein: CASSLVRGTQPQHF.

The chain joins TRBV7-2 to TRBJ1-3; unclear D gene. Germline CDR1 reads SGHTA; CDR2 reads FQGNSA. CDR3 length equals 15 residues. V shed 7 bases and J shed 0 bases, with 13 bases lying between them. CDR3 region: CASTRELSSGNTIYF. CDR3 DNA: TGTGCCAGCACCCGGGAGTTAAGCTCTGGAAACACCATATATTTT.

This clonotype was seen ten or more times. The V call is TRBV14, the J call TRBJ2-7; D gene uncertain. CDR3 length: 13 residues. CDR1 SGHDN and CDR2 FVKESK come from the germline V gene. The ends were cut back, 4 bases at V and 1 base at J, with 8 bases in the middle. CDR3 protein: CASSPAVSYEQYF. CDR3 sequence (DNA): TGTGCCAGCAGCCCGGCGGTGTCCTACGAGCAGTACTTC. Based on the CDR3 plus reference TRBV14 and TRBJ2-7, the full variable domain is EAGVTQFPSHSVIEKGQTVTLRCDPISGHDNLYWYRRVMGKEIKFLLHFVKESKQDESGMPNNRFLAERTGGTYSTLKVQPAELEDSGVYFCASSPAVSYEQYFGPGTRLTVT.

The chain recombines TRBV2 with TRBJ1-4; TRBD1 is a possible D gene (6 bases). The germline V and J ends were trimmed by 6 bases and 8 bases, with 16 bases remaining between them. Germline V CDR1 and CDR2: SNHLY, FYNNEI. The CDR3 is made up of 14 amino acids. The CDR3 sequence is CASSGRGGTEKLFF. CDR3 nucleotides: TGTGCCAGCAGCGGGAGAGGGGGAACCGAAAAACTGTTTTTT. Based on the CDR3 plus reference TRBV2 and TRBJ1-4, the full variable domain is EPEVTQTPSHQVTQMGQEVILRCVPISNHLYFYWYRQILGQKVEFLVSFYNNEISEKSEIFDDQFSVERPDGSNFTLKIRSTKLEDSAMYFCASSGRGGTEKLFFGSGTQLSVL.

V and J are TRBV20-1 and TRBJ1-6, with 7 bases aligning to TRBD1. Trimming took 2 bases from V and 7 from J; bases not matched to a gene: 2. The CDR3 contains 13 residues. Germline V gives CDR1 DFQATT, CDR2 SNEGSKA (reference sequence). DNA of the CDR3: TGCAGTGCTAGAACCAGGGGGAATTCACCCCTCCACTTT. Translating it yields CSARTRGNSPLHF.

This rearrangement joins TRBV27 to TRBJ2-5, with D maybe TRBD2 (6 bases). From germline, CDR1 is MNHEY and CDR2 SMNVEV (reference sequence). Trimming took off 0 bases at V and 3 bases at J, with 14 bases between the two ends. This CDR3 is built from 16 residues. The CDR3 coding sequence is TGTGCCAGCAGTTTATCGAGCCTAGCGAGGGAAGAGACCCAGTACTTC. Translation gives CASSLSSLAREETQYF.

The genes are TRBV7-9 and TRBJ2-1; 10 bases agree with TRBD2. The CDR3 covers 16 residues. The V and J ends lost 5 bases and 8 bases, in that order; junction bases with no gene match: 12. Per the germline V gene, CDR1 is SEHNR and CDR2 is FQNEAQ (reference sequence). The CDR3 is CASSPPWERGGHEQFF. The DNA for the CDR3 is TGTGCCAGCAGCCCTCCTTGGGAGCGGGGGGGCCATGAGCAGTTCTTC. Based on the CDR3 plus reference TRBV7-9 and TRBJ2-1, the full variable domain is DTGVSQNPRHKITKRGQNVTFRCDPISEHNRLYWYRQTLGQGPEFLTYFQNEAQLEKSRLLSDRFSAERPKGSFSTLEIQRTEQGDSAMYLCASSPPWERGGHEQFFGPGTRLTVL.

This clonotype has a handful of counts. Sequence at one end of the junction differs from germline and may be a read error. The rearrangement uses TRBV7-7 and TRBJ2-5; TRBD2 is a possible D gene (6 bases). Germline lookup yields CDR1 SSHAT and CDR2 FNYEAQ (reference sequence). The CDR3 has 16 amino acids. The CDR3 DNA sequence: TGTGCTAGCAGCTTAGCGGCAGGGACTGCCCAAGAGACCCAGTACTTC. Translated: CASSLAAGTAQETQYF.

V and J are TRBV20-1 and TRBJ1-4; D unresolved. Trimming took 6 bases from V and 8 from J, leaving 10 bases between them. The germline CDR1 and CDR2 sequences are DFQATT and SNEGSKA (reference sequence). This CDR3 region has 11 residues. The CDR3 spells CSARPSEKLFF. The CDR3 DNA reads as TGCAGTGCGCGTCCGTCGGAAAAACTGTTTTTT.

This chain connects TRBV3-1 to TRBJ1-2, with unresolved D. V dropped 5 bases and J dropped 2 bases, with 9 bases sitting between them. CDR1 is LGHDT and CDR2 is YNNKEL in the germline V gene (reference sequence). This CDR3 has 13 residues. CDR3 coding DNA: TGTGCCAGCAGCAGATCGGGAAACTATGGCTACACCTTC. Translating it yields CASSRSGNYGYTF.

With respect to this clonotype: Given a much more abundant clone one base away, this may be a read error. This rearrangement joins TRBV30 to TRBJ2-7, with D possibly being TRBD1 or TRBD2 (5 bases each). CDR3 size: 11 residues. The V end was cut by 6 bases, the J end by 4 bases, with 10 bases between. Germline lookup yields CDR1 GTSNPN and CDR2 SVGIG (reference sequence). The CDR3 DNA reads TGTGCCTGTGGGGACCTTTACGAGCAGTACTTC. It specifies CACGDLYEQYF.

V usage is TRBV4-2 and J usage is TRBJ2-1, with TRBD1 matching 8 bases. The CDR3 length is 15 residues. The germline gives CDR1 LGHNA, CDR2 YNFKEQ. V lost 2 bases, J lost 7 bases, and 7 bases stayed unmatched. The CDR3 DNA follows: TGTGCCAGCAGCCAAACGGGACAGGAGAGTAATGAGCAGTTCTTC. Protein: CASSQTGQESNEQFF.

In this sample, this clonotype turned up a few times. CDR3 DNA sequence: TGCGCCAGCAGCCAGCAAGCGGGGGGCCCCACCGGGGAGCTGTTTTTT. Protein: CASSQQAGGPTGELFF. The chain uses TRBV4-1 and TRBJ2-2; 9 positions match TRBD2. Germline V gene data show CDR1 as MGHRA and CDR2 as YSYEKL. Trimming at V came to 3 bases and at J to 4 bases, leaving 6 bases not matched to a gene. The CDR3 has 16 amino acids.

This clonotype was detected a few times. This chain connects TRBV15 to TRBJ2-2; D uncertain. Germline CDR1 reads LNHNV; CDR2 reads YYDKDF (reference sequence). The CDR3 is 14 residues long. Deletions cut 1 base from V and 4 bases from J, with 7 bases between. The CDR3 loop is CATSRGRTTGELFF. The CDR3 DNA follows: TGTGCCACCAGCAGAGGACGGACCACCGGGGAGCTGTTTTTT.

J is TRBJ2-7 and V is TRBV29-1; D is possibly TRBD1 (6 bases). Trimming pared 4 bases from V and 4 bases from J, leaving 11 bases between. The germline V gene has CDR1 SQVTM and CDR2 ANQGSEA. The CDR3 loop spans 12 amino acids. CDR3 DNA sequence: TGCAGCGTTGGGAACAGGGTGTACGAGCAGTACTTC. Translation gives CSVGNRVYEQYF.

In this sample, this clonotype turned up a few times. J is TRBJ2-5 and V is TRBV27, with 8 bases matching TRBD1. After removal of 4 bases from V and 0 bases from J, the junction contained 4 bases not matched to a gene. Germline V lookup: CDR1 MNHEY, CDR2 SMNVEV (reference sequence). The CDR3 runs 15 residues. The CDR3 bases are TGTGCCAGCAGTTGGACAGGGAGTTACCAAGAGACCCAGTACTTC. Translating gives CASSWTGSYQETQYF.

This chain links TRBV6-5 with TRBJ1-6; 9 bases line up with TRBD1. Unmatched junction bases numbered 6, after V lost 9 bases and J lost 9 bases. CDR1 is MNHEY, CDR2 SVGAGI, per germline. The CDR3 spans 13 residues. The CDR3 DNA follows: TGTGCCAGTAACACAGGGGGCTCTTCACCCCTCCACTTT. Protein: CASNTGGSSPLHF.

This clonotype was counted only a few times. V usage is TRBV4-1 and J usage is TRBJ2-3, with 8 bases lining up with TRBD2. CDR3 length equals 16 residues. With 0 bases clipped from V and 4 bases from J, the junction kept 6 bases outside the gene matches. CDR1 and CDR2 from the germline V gene are MGHRA and YSYEKL. CDR3 in DNA: TGCGCCAGCAGCCAAGATTTACGGGGGGGCCCAGATACGCAGTATTTT. This codes for CASSQDLRGGPDTQYF.